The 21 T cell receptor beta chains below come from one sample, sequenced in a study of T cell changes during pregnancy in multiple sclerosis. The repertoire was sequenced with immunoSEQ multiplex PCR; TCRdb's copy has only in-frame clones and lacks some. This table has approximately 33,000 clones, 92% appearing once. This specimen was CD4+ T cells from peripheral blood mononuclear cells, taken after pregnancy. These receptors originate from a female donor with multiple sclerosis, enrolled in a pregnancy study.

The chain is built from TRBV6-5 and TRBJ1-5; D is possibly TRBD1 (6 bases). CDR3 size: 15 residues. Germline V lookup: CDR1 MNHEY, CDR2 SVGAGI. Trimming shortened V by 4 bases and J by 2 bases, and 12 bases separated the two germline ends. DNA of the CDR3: TGTGCCAGCAGTTCCGGCAGGGGAGGCAATCAGCCCCAGCATTTT. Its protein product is CASSSGRGGNQPQHF.

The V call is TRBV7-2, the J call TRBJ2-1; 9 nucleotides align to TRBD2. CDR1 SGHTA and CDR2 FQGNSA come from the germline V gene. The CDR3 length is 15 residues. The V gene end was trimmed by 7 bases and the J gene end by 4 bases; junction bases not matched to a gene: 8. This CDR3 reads CASKLGTSRYNEQFF. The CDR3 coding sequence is TGTGCCAGCAAACTGGGGACTAGCAGGTACAATGAGCAGTTCTTC.

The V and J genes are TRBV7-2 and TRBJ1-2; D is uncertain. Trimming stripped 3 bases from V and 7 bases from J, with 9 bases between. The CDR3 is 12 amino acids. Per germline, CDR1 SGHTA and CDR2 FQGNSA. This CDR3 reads CASSFTGIGYTF. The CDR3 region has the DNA TGTGCCAGCAGCTTTACGGGGATTGGCTACACCTTC.

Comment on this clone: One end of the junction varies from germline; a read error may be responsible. CDR3 region: CASSLSGGAQEQFF. In DNA, the CDR3 is TGTGCCAGCAGTTTAAGCGGGGGGGCACAGGAGCAGTTCTTC. The rearrangement uses TRBV7-3 and TRBJ2-1; 10 bases match TRBD2. Germline CDR1 reads SGHTA; CDR2 reads FQGTGA. The CDR3 runs 14 residues. Looking up the rest from reference TRBV7-3 and TRBJ2-1 gives the full variable domain: GAGVSQTPSNKVTEKGKYVELRCDPISGHTALYWYRQSLGQGPEFLIYFQGTGAADDSGLPNDRFFAVRPEGSVSTLKIQRTERGDSAVYLCASSLSGGAQEQFFGPGTRLTVL.

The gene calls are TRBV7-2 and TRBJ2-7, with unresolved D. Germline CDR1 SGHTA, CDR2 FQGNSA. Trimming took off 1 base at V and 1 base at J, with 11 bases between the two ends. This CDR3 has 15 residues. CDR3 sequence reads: CASSLDQTTSYEQYF. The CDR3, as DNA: TGTGCCAGCAGCTTAGATCAGACAACATCCTACGAGCAGTACTTC.

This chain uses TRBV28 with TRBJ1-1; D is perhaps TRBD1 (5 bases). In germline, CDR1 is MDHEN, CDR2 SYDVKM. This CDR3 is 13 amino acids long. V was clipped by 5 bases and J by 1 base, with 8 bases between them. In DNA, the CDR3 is TGTGCCAGCAGTGTTGGGGCGAACACTGAAGCTTTCTTT. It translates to CASSVGANTEAFF.

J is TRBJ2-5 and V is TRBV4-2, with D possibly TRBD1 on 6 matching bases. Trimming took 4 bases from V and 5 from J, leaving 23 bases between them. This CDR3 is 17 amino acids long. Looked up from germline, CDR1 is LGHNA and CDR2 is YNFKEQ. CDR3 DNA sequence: TGTGCCAGCAGCCCGGGGCTTGTAATGGGACATCAGGAGACCCAGTACTTC. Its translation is CASSPGLVMGHQETQYF.

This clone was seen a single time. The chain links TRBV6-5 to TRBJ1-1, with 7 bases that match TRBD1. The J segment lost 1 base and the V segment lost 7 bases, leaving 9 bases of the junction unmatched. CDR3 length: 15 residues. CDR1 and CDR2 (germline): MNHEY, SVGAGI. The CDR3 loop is CASTATDRANTEAFF. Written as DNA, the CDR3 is TGTGCCAGCACCGCCACCGACAGGGCGAACACTGAAGCTTTCTTT.

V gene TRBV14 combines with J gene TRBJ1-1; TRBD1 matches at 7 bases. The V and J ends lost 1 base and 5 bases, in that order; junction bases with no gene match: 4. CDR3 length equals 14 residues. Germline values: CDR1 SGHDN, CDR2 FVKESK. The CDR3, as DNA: TGTGCCAGCAGCCAAGTTGCAGGGGGTACTGAAGCTTTCTTT. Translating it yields CASSQVAGGTEAFF.

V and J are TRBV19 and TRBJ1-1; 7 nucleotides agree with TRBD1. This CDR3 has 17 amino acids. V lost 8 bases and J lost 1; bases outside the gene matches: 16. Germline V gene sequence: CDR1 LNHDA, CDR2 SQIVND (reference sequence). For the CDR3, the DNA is TGTGCCAGTCCCCCCGGGAGGGGGCGCCGAGAGAACACTGAAGCTTTCTTT. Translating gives CASPPGRGRRENTEAFF. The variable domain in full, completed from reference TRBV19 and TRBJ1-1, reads DGGITQSPKYLFRKEGQNVTLSCEQNLNHDAMYWYRQDPGQGLRLIYYSQIVNDFQKGDIAEGYSVSREKKESFPLTVTSAQKNPTAFYLCASPPGRGRRENTEAFFGQGTRLTVV.

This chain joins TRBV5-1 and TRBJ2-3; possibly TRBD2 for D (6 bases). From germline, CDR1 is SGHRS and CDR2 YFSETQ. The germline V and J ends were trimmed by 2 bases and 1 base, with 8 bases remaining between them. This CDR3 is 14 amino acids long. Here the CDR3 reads CASSFGGRTDTQYF. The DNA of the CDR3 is TGCGCCAGCAGCTTTGGAGGGCGCACAGATACGCAGTATTTT.

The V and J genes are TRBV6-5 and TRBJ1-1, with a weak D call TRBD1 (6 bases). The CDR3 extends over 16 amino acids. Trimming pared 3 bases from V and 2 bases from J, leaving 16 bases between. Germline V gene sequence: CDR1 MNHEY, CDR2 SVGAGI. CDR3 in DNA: TGTGCCAGCAGTTATTCCTCAGGGGCCCTAAACACTGAAGCTTTCTTT. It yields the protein CASSYSSGALNTEAFF.

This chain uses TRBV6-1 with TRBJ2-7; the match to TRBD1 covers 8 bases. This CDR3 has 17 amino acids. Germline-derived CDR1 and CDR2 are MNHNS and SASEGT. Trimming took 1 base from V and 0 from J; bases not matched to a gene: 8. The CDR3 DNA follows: TGTGCCAGCAGTGAAGTGACAGGGGCCCCAATCTCCTACGAGCAGTACTTC. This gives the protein CASSEVTGAPISYEQYF.

The CDR3 nucleotides read TGCGCCAGCAGCCAAGGTTGGGGAGGGGACTACCTAGCCAAAAACATTCAGTACTTC. Translating it yields CASSQGWGGDYLAKNIQYF. The chain uses TRBV4-1 and TRBJ2-4, with 7 bases lining up with TRBD2. After removal of 1 base from V and 0 bases from J, the junction contained 12 bases not matched to a gene. Germline values: CDR1 MGHRA, CDR2 YSYEKL. The CDR3 is made up of 19 amino acids.

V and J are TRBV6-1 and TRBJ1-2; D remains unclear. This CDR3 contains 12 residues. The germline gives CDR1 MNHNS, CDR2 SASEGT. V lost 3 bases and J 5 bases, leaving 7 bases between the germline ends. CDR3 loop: CASSDRQYGYTF. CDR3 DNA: TGTGCCAGCAGTGATCGCCAGTATGGCTACACCTTC.

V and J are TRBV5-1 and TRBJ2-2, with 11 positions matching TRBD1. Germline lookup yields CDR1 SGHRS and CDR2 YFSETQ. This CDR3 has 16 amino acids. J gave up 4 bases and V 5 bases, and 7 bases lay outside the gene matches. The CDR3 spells CASSRGQGASTGELFF. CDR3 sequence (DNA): TGCGCCAGCAGTCGCGGACAGGGGGCAAGCACCGGGGAGCTGTTTTTT. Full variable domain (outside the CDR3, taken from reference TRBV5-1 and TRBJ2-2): KAGVTQTPRYLIKTRGQQVTLSCSPISGHRSVSWYQQTPGQGLQFLFEYFSETQRNKGNFPGRFSGRQFSNSRSEMNVSTLELGDSALYLCASSRGQGASTGELFFGEGSRLTVL.

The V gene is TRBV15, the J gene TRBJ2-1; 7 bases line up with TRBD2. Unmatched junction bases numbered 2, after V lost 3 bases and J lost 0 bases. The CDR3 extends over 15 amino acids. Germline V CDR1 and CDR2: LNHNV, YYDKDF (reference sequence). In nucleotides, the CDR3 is TGTGCCACCAGCAGGGTAGCGGGCTCCTACAATGAGCAGTTCTTC. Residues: CATSRVAGSYNEQFF.

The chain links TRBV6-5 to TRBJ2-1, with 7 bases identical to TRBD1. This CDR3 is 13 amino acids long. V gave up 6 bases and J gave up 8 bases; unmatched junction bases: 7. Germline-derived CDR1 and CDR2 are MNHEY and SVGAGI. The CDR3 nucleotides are TGTGCCAGCAGGAAGACAGGGAAAGATGAGCAGTTCTTC. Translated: CASRKTGKDEQFF.

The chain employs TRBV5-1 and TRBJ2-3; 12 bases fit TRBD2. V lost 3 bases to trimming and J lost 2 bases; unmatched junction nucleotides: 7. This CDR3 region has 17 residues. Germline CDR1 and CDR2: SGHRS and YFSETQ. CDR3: CASSSVLAGGTTDTQYF. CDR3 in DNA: TGCGCCAGCAGCTCTGTACTAGCGGGGGGAACCACAGATACGCAGTATTTT. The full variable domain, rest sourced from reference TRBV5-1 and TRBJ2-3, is KAGVTQTPRYLIKTRGQQVTLSCSPISGHRSVSWYQQTPGQGLQFLFEYFSETQRNKGNFPGRFSGRQFSNSRSEMNVSTLELGDSALYLCASSSVLAGGTTDTQYFGPGTRLTVL.

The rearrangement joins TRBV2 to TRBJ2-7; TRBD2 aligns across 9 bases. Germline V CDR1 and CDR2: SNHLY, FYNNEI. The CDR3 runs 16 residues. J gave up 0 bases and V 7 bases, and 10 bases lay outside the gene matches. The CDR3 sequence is CASKRAGGRDSYEQYF. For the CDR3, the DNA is TGTGCCAGCAAGCGAGCGGGAGGAAGGGACTCCTACGAGCAGTACTTC. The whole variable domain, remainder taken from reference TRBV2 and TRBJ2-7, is EPEVTQTPSHQVTQMGQEVILRCVPISNHLYFYWYRQILGQKVEFLVSFYNNEISEKSEIFDDQFSVERPDGSNFTLKIRSTKLEDSAMYFCASKRAGGRDSYEQYFGPGTRLTVT.

CDR3 residues: CASSQLATPYNEQFF. DNA of the CDR3: TGTGCCAGCAGTCAACTAGCGACTCCCTACAATGAGCAGTTCTTC. This sequence joins TRBV2 and TRBJ2-1; 7 bases map to TRBD2. V was pared by 5 bases and J by 2 bases, with 6 bases of the junction left unmatched. Germline values: CDR1 SNHLY, CDR2 FYNNEI. The length of the CDR3 is 15 residues.